The 14 T cell receptor beta chains below all came from one sample that was sequenced in a study of T cell responses to AZD1222 COVID-19 vaccine. Assay: immunoSEQ multiplex PCR; the TCRdb copy retains only in-frame clones and omits some. The sample lists around 20,000 clones; approximately 88% were seen once. Source: peripheral blood, taken 28 days after the second AZD1222 dose. All receptors derive from an adult who received the AZD1222 COVID-19 vaccine.

The chain carries TRBV28 and TRBJ1-5; 10 bases are a match to TRBD1. J gave up 6 bases and V 3 bases, and 5 bases lay outside the gene matches. CDR3 length: 15 amino acids. Germline assignment: CDR1 MDHEN and CDR2 SYDVKM. This CDR3 reads CASSFGDRGSQPQHF. The CDR3 region has the DNA TGTGCCAGCAGTTTTGGGGACAGGGGATCTCAGCCCCAGCATTTT.

The CDR3 region is CASGDSLGLYEQYF. The CDR3 DNA follows: TGTGCCAGCGGGGACAGCCTAGGCCTTTACGAGCAGTACTTC. This chain uses TRBV7-2 with TRBJ2-7; 7 bases fit TRBD1. CDR1 is SGHTA, CDR2 FQGNSA, per germline. V was pared by 8 bases and J by 4 bases, with 11 bases of the junction left unmatched. There are 14 residues in the CDR3.

V is TRBV6-5 and J is TRBJ1-3; D remains ambiguous. Germline V gene lookup returns CDR1 MNHEY and CDR2 SVGAGI. CDR3 length equals 12 residues. Trimming took 10 bases from V and 4 from J, leaving 11 bases between them. As DNA, the CDR3 is TGTGCCACCCAGAACCGAGGAAACACCATATATTTT. Translating gives CATQNRGNTIYF.

This clone was picked up one time. This chain links TRBV20-1 with TRBJ2-7, with TRBD2 matching over 10 bases. Germline V lookup: CDR1 DFQATT, CDR2 SNEGSKA (reference sequence). Trimming removed 3 bases from V and 6 bases from J; junction bases left unmatched: 11. CDR3 length: 15 amino acids. CDR3 coding DNA: TGCAGTGCTAGTCTGTCAGCGGGAGGGCCTCGCGAGCAGTACTTC. Translating it yields CSASLSAGGPREQYF.

This chain links TRBV4-2 with TRBJ2-1, with no clear D. CDR1 is LGHNA, CDR2 YNFKEQ, per germline. The V and J ends lost 0 bases and 1 base respectively, with 10 bases between them. The CDR3 sequence is 16 residues long. This CDR3 reads CASSQDAAESYNEQFF. The DNA for the CDR3 is TGTGCCAGCAGCCAAGATGCGGCGGAGTCCTACAATGAGCAGTTCTTC.

The chain links TRBV7-3 to TRBJ2-5, with D tentatively TRBD1 (6 bases). V was cut by 5 bases and J by 2 bases, with 12 bases left in between. CDR3 size: 14 residues. Germline loops: CDR1 SGHTA, CDR2 FQGTGA. The CDR3 protein is CASSPQGTQETQYF. CDR3 bases: TGTGCCAGCAGCCCACAGGGTACTCAAGAGACCCAGTACTTC.

This chain uses TRBV5-1 with TRBJ2-1; 13 positions match TRBD2. This CDR3 is 16 amino acids long. Germline CDR1 is SGHRS and CDR2 is YFSETQ. V lost 2 bases and J lost 5; bases outside the gene matches: 4. The DNA for the CDR3 is TGCGCCAGCAGCTTTAGCGGGACTAGCGGGAACAATGAGCAGTTCTTC. It is translated as CASSFSGTSGNNEQFF.

The genes are TRBV7-9 and TRBJ1-1; 7 nucleotides agree with TRBD1. CDR1 is SEHNR and CDR2 is FQNEAQ in the germline V gene (reference sequence). V was pared by 5 bases and J by 1 base, with 4 bases of the junction left unmatched. CDR3 length: 14 residues. The CDR3 nucleotides read TGTGCCAGCAGCCCGGGACAGCGGAACACTGAAGCTTTCTTT. This encodes CASSPGQRNTEAFF.

The chain couples TRBV9 to TRBJ1-1, with no clear D. The CDR3 has 14 residues. CDR1 and CDR2 from the germline V gene are SGDLS and YYNGEE. The germline V and J ends were trimmed by 4 bases and 1 base, with 11 bases remaining between them. The CDR3 DNA reads TGTGCCAGCAGCTTTAGCCCAGGGAACACTGAAGCTTTCTTT. Its protein is CASSFSPGNTEAFF.

The rearrangement links TRBV4-3 to TRBJ1-2; the D gene is possibly TRBD1 (6 bases). Germline V CDR1 and CDR2: LGHNA, YSLEER. Trimming took 0 bases from V and 0 from J, leaving 11 bases between them. The CDR3 contains 16 residues. The CDR3 reads CASSQDRGTPNYGYTF. The CDR3 coding sequence is TGCGCCAGCAGCCAAGATAGGGGGACACCTAACTATGGCTACACCTTC.

This rearrangement joins TRBV19 to TRBJ2-2, with 13 bases that match TRBD2. The germline CDR1 and CDR2 sequences are LNHDA and SQIVND (reference sequence). This CDR3 region has 19 residues. J gave up 4 bases and V 7 bases, and 15 bases lay outside the gene matches. CDR3 DNA: TGTGCCAGTAAGAGGGGCAGGACTAGCGGGAGTTCGTCCACCGGGGAGCTGTTTTTT. Protein: CASKRGRTSGSSSTGELFF. The full variable domain, rest sourced from reference TRBV19 and TRBJ2-2, is DGGITQSPKYLFRKEGQNVTLSCEQNLNHDAMYWYRQDPGQGLRLIYYSQIVNDFQKGDIAEGYSVSREKKESFPLTVTSAQKNPTAFYLCASKRGRTSGSSSTGELFFGEGSRLTVL.

This chain uses TRBV18 with TRBJ2-1; maybe TRBD1 (7 bases). Per germline, CDR1 KGHSH and CDR2 LQKENI. Trimming removed 1 base from V and 7 bases from J, with 23 bases in between. CDR3 length equals 18 residues. DNA for the CDR3: TGTGCCAGCTCACCACGGGGACAGCGGGCGGGTTTTGATAATGAGCAGTTCTTC. Translating it yields CASSPRGQRAGFDNEQFF.

The chain links TRBV2 to TRBJ2-5; D perhaps matches TRBD2 (6 bases). This CDR3 is 16 amino acids long. Trimming left V 2 bases short and J 5 bases short, with 18 bases between. Germline values: CDR1 SNHLY, CDR2 FYNNEI. CDR3 sequence reads: CASSEQGLPRSETQYF. CDR3 nucleotides: TGTGCCAGCAGTGAACAGGGACTTCCACGGAGCGAGACCCAGTACTTC.

The genes are TRBV5-4 and TRBJ2-7; 13 positions match TRBD2. Trimming removed 4 bases from V and 7 bases from J; junction bases left unmatched: 14. Per germline, CDR1 SGHNT and CDR2 YYREEE (reference sequence). The CDR3 length is 17 residues. CDR3 region: CASSPGTSGARVSEQYF. The CDR3 DNA is TGTGCCAGCAGCCCAGGGACTAGCGGGGCTCGGGTGAGTGAGCAGTACTTC.